The TCR beta chain described here comes from a study of regulatory T cells in long-lasting Graves disease. In its sample, this clonotype was seen many times. Its antigen is as yet unknown. This CDR3 comprises 16 residues. The V and J ends lost 0 bases and 5 bases, in that order; junction bases with no gene match: 9. As for time point: newly diagnosed GD, antithyroid drugs for less than 3 months. RNA extracted from PBMCs served as the sequencing template. Sequencing libraries for TCR beta were prepared with iRepertoire HTBI primers and Arm-PCR of CDR3 regions. TCRdb analysed the multiplex PCR reads with MiXCR anew, one entry per CDR3 protein. The repertoire includes 350,000 to 400,000 distinct CDR3 sequences, 15% to 20% of them detected once, and roughly a fifth sits in the top ten. Study-wide findings and caveats: Comparison showed that persistent patients shared more public clonotypes (2,741) than new patients (around 1,000). It was in persistent disease that TRBV28, TRBJ1-2 and TRBJ2-5 were favored. Thyroid tissue was not sampled; only peripheral blood was.

The same specimen was also included in a second study, on T cells in Graves' hyperthyroidism and ophthalmopathy. Per that study: Ophthalmopathy was predicted by the model a median of about 6.5 months ahead of onset.

The J gene is TRBJ1-1, the V gene TRBV12-3 or TRBV12-4, with 7 bases that match TRBD1. The receptor's source is a young woman with Graves disease. This material consisted of peripheral blood mononuclear cells (PBMCs), taken at new diagnosis, from a patient treated with antithyroid drugs. The CDR3 here is CASSLAIPGGRTEAFF. Here the CDR3 DNA reads TGTGCCAGCAGTTTAGCGATCCCAGGGGGTCGGACTGAAGCTTTCTTT.